These 28 T cell receptor beta chains originate from one sample sequenced in a study of technical replicates of blood from a few donors. Sequencing used immunoSEQ multiplex PCR; TCRdb keeps in-frame clones, though not all of them. Of about 83,000 clones in the sample, about 90% were seen once. Sequencing was done on a sample of T cells isolated from PBMCs. These receptor sequences come from a human donor in good health.

This chain uses TRBV5-6 with TRBJ2-5; D not resolved. The CDR3 runs to 12 residues. V lost 2 bases and J lost 5, with 7 bases in between. The V gene's germline CDR1 is SGHDT and CDR2 YYEEEE. DNA for the CDR3: TGTGCCAGCAGCTTCCTCAGGGAGACCCAGTACTTC. Encoded protein: CASSFLRETQYF.

The genes are TRBV30 and TRBJ2-5, with TRBD2 matching over 10 bases. The trim removed 5 bases at V and 10 bases at J, leaving 10 bases unmatched. Germline V CDR1 and CDR2: GTSNPN, SVGIG (reference sequence). The CDR3 covers 13 residues. The CDR3 region has the DNA TGTGCCTGGCTAACTAGCGGGGCCTGGGTCCAGTACTTC. Translated, it gives CAWLTSGAWVQYF.

The V gene is TRBV6-6, the J gene TRBJ1-5; 7 bases line up with TRBD1. Germline CDR1 is MNHNY and CDR2 is SVGAGI (reference sequence). This CDR3 is 15 amino acids long. With V trimmed by 5 bases and J by 4 bases, 8 bases remained unmatched. The CDR3 reads CASSDRVGENQPQHF. The CDR3 DNA follows: TGTGCCAGCAGTGACAGGGTTGGAGAAAATCAGCCCCAGCATTTT.

The genes are TRBV5-1 and TRBJ1-5, with 10 bases aligning to TRBD1. Per the germline V gene, CDR1 is SGHRS and CDR2 is YFSETQ. The CDR3 contains 14 residues. After removal of 4 bases from V and 4 bases from J, the junction contained 2 bases not matched to a gene. Here the CDR3 reads CASSAGQGNQPQHF. CDR3 DNA sequence: TGCGCCAGCAGCGCGGGACAGGGGAATCAGCCCCAGCATTTT. Based on the CDR3 plus reference TRBV5-1 and TRBJ1-5, the full variable domain is KAGVTQTPRYLIKTRGQQVTLSCSPISGHRSVSWYQQTPGQGLQFLFEYFSETQRNKGNFPGRFSGRQFSNSRSEMNVSTLELGDSALYLCASSAGQGNQPQHFGDGTRLSIL.

The chain employs TRBV27 and TRBJ2-5, with a possible D match to TRBD1 (5 bases). The CDR3 has 15 amino acids. Looked up from germline, CDR1 is MNHEY and CDR2 is SMNVEV (reference sequence). V lost 5 bases and J lost 5, with 18 bases in between. The CDR3 DNA reads TGTGCCAGCAGTCCCCTCGCAGGGCCCCGGGAGACCCAGTACTTC. Its translation: CASSPLAGPRETQYF.

The chain couples TRBV29-1 to TRBJ2-1; no clear D. V lost 2 bases and J lost 3, with 14 bases in between. Germline V gives CDR1 SQVTM, CDR2 ANQGSEA. The CDR3 is 15 residues long. CDR3 loop: CSVESPLKSYNEQFF. DNA for the CDR3: TGCAGCGTTGAATCCCCATTAAAGAGCTACAATGAGCAGTTCTTC.

The chain recombines TRBV5-6 with TRBJ2-7, with TRBD2 identical over 7 bases. V lost 0 bases to trimming and J lost 3 bases; unmatched junction nucleotides: 3. The CDR3 covers 14 residues. CDR1 SGHDT and CDR2 YYEEEE come from the germline V gene. The CDR3 DNA is TGTGCCAGCAGCTTGGAAGCTAGCGGCTACGAGCAGTACTTC. Translated, it gives CASSLEASGYEQYF. Drawing the rest from reference TRBV5-6 and TRBJ2-7, the complete variable domain is DAGVTQSPTHLIKTRGQQVTLRCSPKSGHDTVSWYQQALGQGPQFIFQYYEEEERQRGNFPDRFSGHQFPNYSSELNVNALLLGDSALYLCASSLEASGYEQYFGPGTRLTVT.

The CDR3 spells CASSLGLEYEQYF. In DNA form, the CDR3 reads TGTGCCAGCAGCCTGGGACTAGAGTACGAGCAGTACTTC. The V call is TRBV28, the J call TRBJ2-7; TRBD2 aligns across 8 bases. This CDR3 has 13 amino acids. V lost 6 bases, J lost 4 bases, and 5 bases stayed unmatched. Germline loops: CDR1 MDHEN, CDR2 SYDVKM.

The chain is built from TRBV11-3 and TRBJ1-3; unclear D gene. The length of the CDR3 is 13 residues. The germline V gene has CDR1 SGHNT and CDR2 YENEEA. V was cut by 5 bases and J by 1 base, with 6 bases left in between. DNA for the CDR3: TGTGCCAGCAGCCAGGATTCTGGAAACACCATATATTTT. Its translation is CASSQDSGNTIYF.

The gene calls are TRBV29-1 and TRBJ2-5; D might be TRBD2 (6 bases). This CDR3 spans 14 amino acids. The V end lost 0 bases, the J end lost 5 bases, and 13 bases lay between the germline ends. Germline V gene lookup returns CDR1 SQVTM and CDR2 ANQGSEA. CDR3 loop: CSVEDQTSMETQYF. In nucleotides, the CDR3 is TGCAGCGTTGAAGACCAAACTAGCATGGAGACCCAGTACTTC.

This clone was recorded only once. This rearrangement joins TRBV10-3 to TRBJ2-1; TRBD2 agrees at 8 bases. The germline gives CDR1 ENHRY, CDR2 SYGVKD. The trim removed 6 bases at V and 6 bases at J, leaving 7 bases unmatched. The CDR3 length is 14 residues. Here the CDR3 DNA reads TGTGCCATCAGAGACGGGACTAGTGGCAATGAGCAGTTCTTC. Translation: CAIRDGTSGNEQFF.

The rearrangement joins TRBV11-1 to TRBJ2-3, with D possibly being TRBD2 (6 bases). V was trimmed by 8 bases and J by 1 base, leaving 16 bases between them. This CDR3 contains 15 residues. Germline CDR1 and CDR2: SGHAT and FQDESV (reference sequence). The CDR3 region has the DNA TGTGCCAGCCATTGGGGGGACTCCCGCACAGATACGCAGTATTTT. Its protein product is CASHWGDSRTDTQYF.

The J gene is TRBJ2-6, the V gene TRBV27; TRBD1 matches 8 bases. Germline CDR1 reads MNHEY; CDR2 reads SMNVEV (reference sequence). The length of the CDR3 is 18 residues. Trimming at V came to 6 bases and at J to 0 bases, leaving 10 bases not matched to a gene. The CDR3 is CASRVGQADYSGANVLTF. CDR3 bases: TGTGCCAGCAGAGTGGGACAGGCCGACTACTCTGGGGCCAACGTCCTGACTTTC.

This clone has a single count. The chain combines TRBV6-1 with TRBJ2-7, with no clear D. Trimming took 4 bases from V and 3 from J, leaving 31 bases between them. Germline CDR1 MNHNS, CDR2 SASEGT. The CDR3 is 20 amino acids. For the CDR3, the DNA is TGTGCCAGCAGTGCCCTCCCCCCGTTACACAGAAACAAAGCTCACTACGAGCAGTACTTC. It encodes CASSALPPLHRNKAHYEQYF.

This clone is a singleton in its sample. The J gene is TRBJ1-1, the V gene TRBV6-6; a possible D gene is TRBD1 (6 bases). CDR3 length: 13 amino acids. Germline loops: CDR1 MNHNY, CDR2 SVGAGI (reference sequence). V gave up 0 bases and J gave up 8 bases, with 10 bases separating them. This CDR3 is CASSYSWTDEAFF. The CDR3 DNA sequence: TGTGCCAGCAGTTACTCGTGGACAGACGAAGCTTTCTTT.

The V and J genes are TRBV6-5 and TRBJ1-5; no firm D call. CDR3 length equals 14 residues. Germline V gene data show CDR1 as MNHEY and CDR2 as SVGAGI. The V end was cut by 1 base, the J end by 6 bases, with 10 bases between. CDR3 protein: CASSYLSRGQPQHF. In nucleotides, the CDR3 is TGTGCCAGCAGTTACTTGTCGAGAGGTCAGCCCCAGCATTTT.

The chain employs TRBV7-9 and TRBJ1-2, with D unclear. The V gene's germline CDR1 is SEHNR and CDR2 FQNEAQ (reference sequence). This CDR3 has 16 amino acids. With 4 bases removed from V and 3 bases from J, the gap between germline ends came to 18 bases. The CDR3 reads CASSSSRLSGDYGYTF. CDR3 in DNA: TGTGCCAGCAGCTCCTCCAGACTGAGCGGGGACTATGGCTACACCTTC.

This chain links TRBV6-1 with TRBJ1-5; possible D gene TRBD1, 5 bases. The CDR3 is 14 residues long. Trimming left V 4 bases short and J 0 bases short, with 7 bases between. Germline CDR1 is MNHNS and CDR2 is SASEGT. The CDR3 sequence is CASSGGDSNQPQHF. The CDR3, as DNA: TGTGCCAGCAGTGGGGGGGATAGCAATCAGCCCCAGCATTTT.

This sequence joins TRBV28 and TRBJ1-1, with D possibly being TRBD1 (5 bases). The germline gives CDR1 MDHEN, CDR2 SYDVKM. Between the trimmed V and J ends, which lost 0 bases and 8 bases, there was a span of 10 bases. The CDR3 runs 13 residues. The CDR3 loop reads CASSLWGLSEAFF. CDR3 in DNA: TGTGCCAGCAGTTTATGGGGACTTTCCGAAGCTTTCTTT.

The chain combines TRBV9 with TRBJ2-1, with 8 bases identical to TRBD2. V was clipped by 2 bases and J by 4 bases; unmatched bases: 2. The germline CDR1 and CDR2 sequences are SGDLS and YYNGEE. The CDR3 runs to 14 residues. The CDR3 nucleotides read TGTGCCAGCAGCGTGAGCGGGAGTTACAATGAGCAGTTCTTC. Its translation: CASSVSGSYNEQFF.

This rearrangement joins TRBV6-1 to TRBJ2-2; D gene ambiguous. V was cut by 8 bases and J by 4 bases, with 14 bases left in between. The CDR3 length is 14 residues. Germline V gives CDR1 MNHNS, CDR2 SASEGT. The CDR3, as DNA: TGTGCCAGCCCCCCAGCGACTGGCACCGGGGAGCTGTTTTTT. It translates to CASPPATGTGELFF.

The chain is built from TRBV27 and TRBJ2-7, with 8 bases fitting TRBD1. The CDR3 length is 16 residues. Losses at the gene ends were 3 bases for V and 2 bases for J; bases not matched to a gene: 9. CDR1 is MNHEY and CDR2 is SMNVEV in the germline V gene (reference sequence). DNA of the CDR3: TGTGCCAGCAGTTTTCGTCAGACAGGGGAAGCCTACGAGCAGTACTTC. As protein: CASSFRQTGEAYEQYF.

The V call is TRBV5-4, the J call TRBJ1-1; D might be TRBD1 (6 bases). The V and J ends lost 0 bases and 1 base respectively, with 7 bases between them. Germline V gives CDR1 SGHNT, CDR2 YYREEE (reference sequence). The CDR3 loop spans 14 amino acids. CDR3 in DNA: TGTGCCAGCAGCTTGGGGACAGCGAACACTGAAGCTTTCTTT. Its protein is CASSLGTANTEAFF.

The V gene is TRBV2, the J gene TRBJ1-2; no definite D call. The CDR3 spans 13 residues. Germline-derived CDR1 and CDR2 are SNHLY and FYNNEI. Trimming stripped 2 bases from V and 4 bases from J, with 8 bases between. The CDR3 protein is CASSERTGYGYTF. The CDR3 coding sequence is TGTGCCAGCAGTGAACGAACGGGCTATGGCTACACCTTC.

The CDR3: CASSQVPIIDSVYGYTF. The CDR3 coding sequence is TGTGCCAGCAGCCAAGTTCCTATCATCGACAGCGTCTATGGCTACACCTTC. The chain joins TRBV14 to TRBJ1-2, with a tentative D call TRBD1 (5 bases). V lost 1 base and J lost 4, with 19 bases in between. This CDR3 is built from 17 residues. CDR1 is SGHDN, CDR2 FVKESK, per germline.

The genes are TRBV27 and TRBJ2-7; D is unclear. The CDR3 contains 12 residues. CDR1 and CDR2 from the germline V gene are MNHEY and SMNVEV (reference sequence). V dropped 4 bases and J dropped 1 base, with 5 bases sitting between them. The CDR3 sequence is CASSSPSYEQYF. The CDR3 DNA sequence: TGTGCCAGCAGTTCCCCTTCCTACGAGCAGTACTTC.

This chain links TRBV25-1 with TRBJ2-7, with TRBD1 identical over 10 bases. The germline V gene encodes CDR1 MGHDK and CDR2 SYGVNS. The CDR3 is made up of 14 amino acids. V lost 7 bases and J lost 4; bases outside the gene matches: 7. In nucleotides, the CDR3 is TGTGCCAGCAACCCGGGACAGGGGAGGTACGAGCAGTACTTC. Translating gives CASNPGQGRYEQYF.

This chain connects TRBV6-1 to TRBJ2-5; a possible D gene is TRBD1 (6 bases). The CDR3 runs 11 residues. The germline V and J ends were trimmed by 10 bases and 10 bases, with 16 bases remaining between them. Looked up from germline, CDR1 is MNHNS and CDR2 is SASEGT. The CDR3 nucleotides read TGTGCCACACGGACAGTTTGGGGCCAGTACTTC. Translation gives CATRTVWGQYF.